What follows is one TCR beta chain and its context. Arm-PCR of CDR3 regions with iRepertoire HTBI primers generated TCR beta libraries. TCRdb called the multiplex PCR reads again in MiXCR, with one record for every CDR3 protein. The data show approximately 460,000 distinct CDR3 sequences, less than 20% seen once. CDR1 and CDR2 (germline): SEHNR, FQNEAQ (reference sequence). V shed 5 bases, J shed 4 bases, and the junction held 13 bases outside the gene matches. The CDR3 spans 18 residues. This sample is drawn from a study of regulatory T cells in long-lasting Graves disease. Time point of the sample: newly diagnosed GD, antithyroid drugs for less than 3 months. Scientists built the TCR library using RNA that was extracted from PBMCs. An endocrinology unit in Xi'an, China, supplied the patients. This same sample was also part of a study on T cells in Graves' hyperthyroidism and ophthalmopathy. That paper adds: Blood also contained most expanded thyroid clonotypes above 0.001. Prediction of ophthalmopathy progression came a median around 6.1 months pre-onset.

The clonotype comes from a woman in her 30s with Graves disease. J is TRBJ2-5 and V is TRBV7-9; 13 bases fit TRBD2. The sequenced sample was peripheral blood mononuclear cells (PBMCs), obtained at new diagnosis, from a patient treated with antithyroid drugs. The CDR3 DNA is TGTGCCAGCAGCCAACGACTAGCGGGAGGCCAGGGGGGAGAGACCCAGTACTTC. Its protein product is CASSQRLAGGQGGETQYF.